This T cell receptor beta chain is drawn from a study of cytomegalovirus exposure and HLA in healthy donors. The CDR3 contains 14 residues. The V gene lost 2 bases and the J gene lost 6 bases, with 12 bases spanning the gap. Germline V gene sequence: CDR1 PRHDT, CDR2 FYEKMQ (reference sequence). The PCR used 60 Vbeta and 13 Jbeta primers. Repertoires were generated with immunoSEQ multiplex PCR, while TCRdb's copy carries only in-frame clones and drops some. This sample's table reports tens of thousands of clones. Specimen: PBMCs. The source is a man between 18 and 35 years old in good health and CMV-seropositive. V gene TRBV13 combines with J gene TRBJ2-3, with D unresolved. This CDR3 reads CASSLYPPGDTQYF. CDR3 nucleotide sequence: TGTGCCAGCAGCTTATATCCTCCCGGGGATACGCAGTATTTT.